Sequencing of this TCR beta chain was carried out in a study of T cells in Graves' hyperthyroidism and ophthalmopathy. Study at large: At the time of initial diagnosis and before any treatment, peripheral blood was collected.

This clonotype appeared a few times. Its target is not known. Points from the study as a whole: Researchers found most expanded thyroid clonotypes above 0.001 in blood as well. Ophthalmopathy was distinguished from stable hyperthyroidism by 13 V-J signatures.

The CDR3 covers 14 residues. CDR1 and CDR2 (germline): SGHTA, FQGNSA. V was trimmed by 5 bases and J by 7 bases, leaving 14 bases between them. The CDR3 regions of TCR beta were amplified from RNA transcripts. HTBI primers were employed in a first-round RT-PCR of the TCR CDR3. TCRdb recomputed calls from the multiplex PCR reads with MiXCR, one row per CDR3 protein. Of 500,000 or so distinct CDR3 sequences detected, 15% to 20% appear once; the ten largest clones hold 17%. Uncontrolled infection, other autoimmune disease, pregnancy or lactation disqualified patients from enrolment. Sequencing used blood. The clonotype was recovered from a woman aged 18-29 years with Graves' ophthalmopathy. V and J are TRBV7-2 and TRBJ1-4; no reliable D call. The DNA of the CDR3 is TGTGCCAGCAGCCCGGTCGGGTCAAGTGAAAAACTGTTTTTT. Translating gives CASSPVGSSEKLFF.